This T cell receptor (beta chain) was sequenced during a study of blood T cell repertoires in COVID-19. Overall study: Italy, Spain and the United States were the sources of the convalescent and acute COVID-19 samples. PBMCs, B-cell-depleted T cells, or T cells were the source of the cDNA or gDNA that made up the material.

TCRdb's copy holds only in-frame clones and misses some; the assay was immunoSEQ multiplex PCR. The sample carries about 360,000 clones, about 87% recorded once. In its sample, this clone was seen once. V was cut by 4 bases and J by 10 bases, with 18 bases left in between. In germline, CDR1 is KGHDR, CDR2 SFDVKD. The CDR3 runs 14 residues. The receptor was derived from a human donor in a cohort sampled during active COVID-19. Sequenced sample: peripheral blood. This chain links TRBV24-1 with TRBJ1-1; tentative D call: TRBD1 (5 bases). The CDR3 reads CATSDNRRGGGAFF. The CDR3 coding sequence is TGTGCCACCAGTGACAATCGACGGGGCGGGGGAGCTTTCTTT.